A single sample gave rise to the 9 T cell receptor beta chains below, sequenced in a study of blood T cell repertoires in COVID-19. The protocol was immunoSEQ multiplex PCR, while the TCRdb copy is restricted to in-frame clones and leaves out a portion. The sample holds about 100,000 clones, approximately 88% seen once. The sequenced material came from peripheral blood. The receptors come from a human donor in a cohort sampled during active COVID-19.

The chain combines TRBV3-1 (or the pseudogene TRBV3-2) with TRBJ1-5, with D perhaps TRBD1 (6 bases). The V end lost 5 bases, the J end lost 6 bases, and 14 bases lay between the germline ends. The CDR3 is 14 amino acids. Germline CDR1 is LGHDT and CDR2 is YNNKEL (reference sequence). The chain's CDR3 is CASSASGGRQPQHF. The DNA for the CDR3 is TGTGCCAGCAGCGCTTCTGGGGGCCGTCAGCCCCAGCATTTT.

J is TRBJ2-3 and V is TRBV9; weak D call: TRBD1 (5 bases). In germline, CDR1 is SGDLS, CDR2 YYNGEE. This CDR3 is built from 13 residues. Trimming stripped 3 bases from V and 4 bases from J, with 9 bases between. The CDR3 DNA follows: TGTGCCAGCAGCGGGCAGGGTGCAGATACGCAGTATTTT. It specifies CASSGQGADTQYF.

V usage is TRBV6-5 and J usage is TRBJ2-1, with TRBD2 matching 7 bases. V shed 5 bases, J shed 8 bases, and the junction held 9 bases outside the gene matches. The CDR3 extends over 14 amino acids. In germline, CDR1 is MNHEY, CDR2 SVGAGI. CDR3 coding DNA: TGTGCCAGCAGTATAAGACTAGCAAGCTATGAGCAGTTCTTC. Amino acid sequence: CASSIRLASYEQFF.

The CDR3 nucleotides are TGTGCCAGCAGGCAGGACAGCCGGAACACTGAAGCTTTCTTT. Translation: CASRQDSRNTEAFF. The V gene is TRBV7-8, the J gene TRBJ1-1; possible D gene TRBD1, 6 bases. V lost 6 bases, J lost 1 base, and 12 bases lay in between. The CDR3 has 14 amino acids. Germline V gene lookup returns CDR1 SGHVS and CDR2 FQNEAQ.

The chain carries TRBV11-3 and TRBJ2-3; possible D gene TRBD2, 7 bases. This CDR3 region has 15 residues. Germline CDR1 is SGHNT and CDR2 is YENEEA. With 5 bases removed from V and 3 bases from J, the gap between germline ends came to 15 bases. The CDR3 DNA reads TGTGCCAGCAGCAGGGAGGGGGGCCCGACAGATACGCAGTATTTT. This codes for CASSREGGPTDTQYF.

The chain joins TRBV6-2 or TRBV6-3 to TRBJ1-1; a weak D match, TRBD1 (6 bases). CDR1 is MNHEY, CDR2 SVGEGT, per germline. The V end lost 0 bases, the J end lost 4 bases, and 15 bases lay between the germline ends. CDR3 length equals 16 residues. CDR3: CASSYSRLGARTEAFF. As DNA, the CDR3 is TGTGCCAGCAGTTACTCGAGGCTGGGGGCGCGCACTGAAGCTTTCTTT.

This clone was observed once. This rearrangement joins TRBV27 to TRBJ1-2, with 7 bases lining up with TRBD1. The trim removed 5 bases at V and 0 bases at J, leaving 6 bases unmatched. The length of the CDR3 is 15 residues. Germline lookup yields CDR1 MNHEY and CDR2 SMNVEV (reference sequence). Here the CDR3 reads CASSVTGITNYGYTF. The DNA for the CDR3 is TGTGCCAGCAGTGTGACAGGGATCACTAACTATGGCTACACCTTC.

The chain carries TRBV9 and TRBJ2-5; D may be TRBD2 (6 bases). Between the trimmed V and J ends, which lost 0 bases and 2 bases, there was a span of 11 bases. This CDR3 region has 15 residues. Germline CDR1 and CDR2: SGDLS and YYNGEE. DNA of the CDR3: TGTGCCAGCAGCGTAGGGGCTAGCGATCAAGAGACCCAGTACTTC. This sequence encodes CASSVGASDQETQYF.

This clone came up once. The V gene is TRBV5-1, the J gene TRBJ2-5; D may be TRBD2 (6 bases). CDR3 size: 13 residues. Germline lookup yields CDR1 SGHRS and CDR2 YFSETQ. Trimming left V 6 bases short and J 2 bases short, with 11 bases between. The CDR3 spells CASNRGIQETQYF. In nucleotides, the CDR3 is TGCGCCAGCAACCGGGGGATTCAAGAGACCCAGTACTTC.